This T cell receptor beta chain came from a study of blood T cell repertoires in COVID-19. TCRdb keeps only in-frame clones here, not all; method: immunoSEQ multiplex PCR. The table shows about 240,000 clones, with approximately 83% occurring only once. Germline values: CDR1 GTSNPN, CDR2 SVGIG (reference sequence). V shed 1 base, J shed 2 bases, and the junction held 3 bases outside the gene matches. This CDR3 spans 14 amino acids. The chain carries TRBV30 and TRBJ1-2; the match to TRBD1 covers 8 bases. The sample taken for sequencing was PBMCs or T cells enriched from blood (not recorded which). The clonotype comes from a woman between 35 and 50 years old with acute COVID-19. In nucleotides, the CDR3 is TGTGCCTGGAGTGCTGACAGGGGAAACTATGGCTACACCTTC. Its translation: CAWSADRGNYGYTF.